The T cell receptor (beta chain) under discussion was sequenced for a study of blood T cell repertoires in COVID-19. Study-level information: COVID-19 samples, acute and convalescent, were from the United States, Italy and Spain. T cells, B-cell-depleted T cells, or PBMCs supplied cDNA or gDNA.

Per the germline V gene, CDR1 is MNHNS and CDR2 is SASEGT. The germline V and J ends were trimmed by 2 bases and 6 bases, with 14 bases remaining between them. The CDR3 consists of 15 residues. TCRdb's copy holds only in-frame clones and misses some; the assay was immunoSEQ multiplex PCR. This sample has around 94,000 clones, with roughly 84% found just once. Specimen: peripheral blood. The clonotype comes from a human donor in a cohort sampled during active COVID-19. The gene calls are TRBV6-1 and TRBJ1-5, with D uncertain. CDR3: CASSEFGGFGQPQHF. CDR3 in DNA: TGTGCCAGCAGTGAATTTGGAGGGTTCGGTCAGCCCCAGCATTTT.